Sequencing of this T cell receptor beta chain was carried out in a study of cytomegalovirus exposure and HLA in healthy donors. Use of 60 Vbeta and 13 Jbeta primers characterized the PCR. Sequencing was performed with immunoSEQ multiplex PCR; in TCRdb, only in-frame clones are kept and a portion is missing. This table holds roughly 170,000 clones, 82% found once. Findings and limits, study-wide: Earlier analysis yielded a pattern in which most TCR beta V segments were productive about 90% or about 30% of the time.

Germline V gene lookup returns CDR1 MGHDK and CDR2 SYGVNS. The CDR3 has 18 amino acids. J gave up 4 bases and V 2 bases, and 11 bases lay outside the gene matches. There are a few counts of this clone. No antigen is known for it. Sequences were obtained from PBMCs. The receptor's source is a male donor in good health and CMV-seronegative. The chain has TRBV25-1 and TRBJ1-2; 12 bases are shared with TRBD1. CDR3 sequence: CASSEAGQGAQVPYGYTF. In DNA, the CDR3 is TGTGCCAGCAGTGAAGCGGGACAGGGGGCGCAGGTTCCCTATGGCTACACCTTC.